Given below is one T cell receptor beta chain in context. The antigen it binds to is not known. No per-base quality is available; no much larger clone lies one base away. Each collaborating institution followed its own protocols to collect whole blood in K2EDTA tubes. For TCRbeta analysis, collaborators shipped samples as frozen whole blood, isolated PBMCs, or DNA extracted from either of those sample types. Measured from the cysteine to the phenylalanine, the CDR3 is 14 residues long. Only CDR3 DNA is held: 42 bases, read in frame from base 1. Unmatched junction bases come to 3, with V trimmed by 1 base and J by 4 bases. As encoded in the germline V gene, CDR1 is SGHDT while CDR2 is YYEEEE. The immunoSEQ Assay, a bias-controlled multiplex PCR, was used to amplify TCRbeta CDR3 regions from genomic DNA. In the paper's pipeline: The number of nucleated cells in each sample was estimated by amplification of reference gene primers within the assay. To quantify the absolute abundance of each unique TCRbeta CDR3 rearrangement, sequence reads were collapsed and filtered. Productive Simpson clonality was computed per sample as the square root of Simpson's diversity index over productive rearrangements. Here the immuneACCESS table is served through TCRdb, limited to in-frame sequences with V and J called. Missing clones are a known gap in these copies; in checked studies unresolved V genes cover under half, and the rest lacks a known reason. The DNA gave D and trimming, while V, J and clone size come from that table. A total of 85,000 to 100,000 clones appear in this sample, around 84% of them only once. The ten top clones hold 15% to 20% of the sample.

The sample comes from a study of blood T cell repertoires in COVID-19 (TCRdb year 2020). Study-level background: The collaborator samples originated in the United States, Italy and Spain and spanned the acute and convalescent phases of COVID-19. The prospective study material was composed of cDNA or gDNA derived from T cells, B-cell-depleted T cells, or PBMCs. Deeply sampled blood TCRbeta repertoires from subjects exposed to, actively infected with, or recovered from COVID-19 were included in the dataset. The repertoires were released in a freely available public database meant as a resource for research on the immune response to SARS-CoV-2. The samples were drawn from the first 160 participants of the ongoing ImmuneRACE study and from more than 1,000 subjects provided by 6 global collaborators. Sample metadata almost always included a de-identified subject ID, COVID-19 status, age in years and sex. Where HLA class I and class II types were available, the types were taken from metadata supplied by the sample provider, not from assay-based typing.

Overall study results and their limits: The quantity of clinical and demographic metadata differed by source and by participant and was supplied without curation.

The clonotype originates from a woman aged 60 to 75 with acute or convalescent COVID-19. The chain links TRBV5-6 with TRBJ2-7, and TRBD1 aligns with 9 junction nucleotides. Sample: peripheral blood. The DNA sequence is TGTGCCAGCAGCTTGTGGGACAGGGAGTACGAGCAGTACTTC. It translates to CASSLWDREYEQYF.